Listed below are T cell receptor beta chains from one sample, sequenced in a study of CD8+CD57+ T cells in acquired aplastic anemia. In TCRdb, the reads were re-called with MiXCR into one record per CDR3 protein. The sample consists of more than 150,000 distinct CDR3 sequences, about 45% of them appearing once. What was sequenced was sorted CD4+, CD8+, or CD8+CD57+ T cells (not recorded which) from PBMCs. These TCRs come from a human donor with aplastic anemia. Each CDR3 is given without its conserved first and last residue.

j_call: TRBJ2-6; v_call: TRBV10-3; cdr3_aa: AISELGQNSLGSGANVLT
j_call: TRBJ1-5; v_call: TRBV6-1; cdr3_aa: ASSTPSGTSSNQPQH
j_call: TRBJ1-5; v_call: TRBV10-3; cdr3_aa: AISEPGLSNQPQH
j_call: TRBJ2-5; v_call: TRBV29-1; cdr3_aa: SVRDAGQPQETQY
j_call: TRBJ2-1; v_call: TRBV19; cdr3_aa: ASSPGQGVSEQF
j_call: TRBJ2-3; v_call: TRBV2; cdr3_aa: ASSTTSGGVYGTDTQY
j_call: TRBJ2-7; v_call: TRBV7-2; cdr3_aa: ASSLVGGAAQQY
j_call: TRBJ1-5; v_call: TRBV6-5; cdr3_aa: ASSSDRQGSNQPQH
j_call: TRBJ2-5; v_call: TRBV11-2; cdr3_aa: ASSNSPSGGETQY
j_call: TRBJ1-1; v_call: TRBV14; cdr3_aa: ASSSNLGQGNTEAF
j_call: TRBJ2-3; v_call: TRBV9; cdr3_aa: ASSERTGGGGDTQY
j_call: TRBJ2-3; v_call: TRBV15; cdr3_aa: ATSSSGGAPDTQY
j_call: TRBJ1-2; v_call: TRBV6-1; cdr3_aa: ASTFRGGERNYGYT
j_call: TRBJ1-2; v_call: TRBV29-1; cdr3_aa: SVDFGGGYT
j_call: TRBJ1-5; v_call: TRBV10-3; cdr3_aa: AIKGQGDQPQH
j_call: TRBJ1-5; v_call: TRBV19; cdr3_aa: ASSSTGGGSNQPQH
j_call: TRBJ2-7; v_call: TRBV5-6; cdr3_aa: ASSKGGGTYGQY
j_call: TRBJ1-1; v_call: TRBV2; cdr3_aa: ASSDLTGRGTEAF
j_call: TRBJ2-1; v_call: TRBV10-3; cdr3_aa: AISAPMTGANEQF
j_call: TRBJ2-3; v_call: TRBV12-3/TRBV12-4; cdr3_aa: ASRRQTAGTDTQY
j_call: TRBJ1-2; v_call: TRBV29-1; cdr3_aa: SALGAYGYT
j_call: TRBJ2-4; v_call: TRBV28; cdr3_aa: ASSDIAGGRNIQY
j_call: TRBJ2-5; v_call: TRBV29-1; cdr3_aa: SVEPPRGRPGTQY
j_call: TRBJ1-6; v_call: TRBV10-2; cdr3_aa: ASSPGQARSPLH
j_call: TRBJ1-2; v_call: TRBV29-1; cdr3_aa: SVGGGVDGYT
j_call: TRBJ1-3; v_call: TRBV9; cdr3_aa: ASSGNFGGMTGNTIY
j_call: TRBJ1-6; v_call: TRBV10-3; cdr3_aa: AISETVNNSPLH
j_call: TRBJ2-7; v_call: TRBV25-1; cdr3_aa: ASSPPGLDNVAYEQY
j_call: TRBJ2-6; v_call: TRBV25-1; cdr3_aa: ASSESGTGGSGANVLT
j_call: TRBJ1-5; v_call: TRBV6-1; cdr3_aa: ASSPTGSYSNQPPH
j_call: TRBJ1-4; v_call: TRBV7-2; cdr3_aa: ASSTNPTGAGEKLF
j_call: TRBJ2-7; v_call: TRBV6-2/TRBV6-3; cdr3_aa: ASSYSPGQGKHEQY
j_call: TRBJ2-5; v_call: TRBV5-1; cdr3_aa: ASSLSRDRGETQY
j_call: TRBJ2-2; v_call: TRBV7-9; cdr3_aa: ASSPSPSVFTNTGELF
j_call: TRBJ1-1; v_call: TRBV12-3/TRBV12-4; cdr3_aa: ASSLPGADGNAEAF
j_call: TRBJ1-2; v_call: TRBV10-3; cdr3_aa: AISAGAGLYGYT
j_call: TRBJ1-5; v_call: TRBV20-1; cdr3_aa: SAIRTGNQPQH
j_call: TRBJ2-6; v_call: TRBV6-1; cdr3_aa: ASSVTSPTASGANVLT
j_call: TRBJ1-2; v_call: TRBV2; cdr3_aa: ASGGGYT
j_call: TRBJ2-7; v_call: TRBV15; cdr3_aa: ATSRTDRGPYEQY
j_call: TRBJ2-1; v_call: TRBV2; cdr3_aa: AIYNSSLRSNNEQF
j_call: TRBJ2-3; v_call: TRBV9; cdr3_aa: ASSPPASTDTQY